One sample yielded the 10 T cell receptor beta chains listed below, sequenced in a study of blood T cell repertoires in COVID-19. Repertoires were generated with immunoSEQ multiplex PCR, while TCRdb's copy carries only in-frame clones and drops some. The profile covers around 250,000 clones, with around 90% appearing a single time and under 2.5% taken by the ten largest. The sample consisted of peripheral blood. All receptors derive from a woman aged 55-69 years with COVID-19, enrolled during active disease.

J is TRBJ1-1 and V is TRBV19; 8 bases agree with TRBD1. The length of the CDR3 is 15 residues. The V gene's germline CDR1 is LNHDA and CDR2 SQIVND (reference sequence). J gave up 0 bases and V 7 bases, and 7 bases lay outside the gene matches. CDR3 amino acids: CASIRDRTMNTEAFF. The CDR3 coding sequence is TGTGCCAGTATCCGGGACAGGACCATGAACACTGAAGCTTTCTTT.

This clone showed up just a few times. This rearrangement joins TRBV5-1 to TRBJ1-5, with D maybe TRBD1 (5 bases). Deletions cut 0 bases from V and 7 bases from J, with 14 bases between. Germline CDR1 SGHRS, CDR2 YFSETQ. The CDR3 has 15 amino acids. CDR3 in DNA: TGCGCCAGCAGCTTGGAAGTCGGGGGTAGGCAGCCCCAGCATTTT. Its protein is CASSLEVGGRQPQHF.

This chain connects TRBV6-4 to TRBJ2-7, with 11 nucleotides matching TRBD2. CDR1 and CDR2 (germline): MRHNA, SNTAGT. The CDR3 has 18 amino acids. Unmatched junction bases numbered 13, after V lost 5 bases and J lost 1 base. In nucleotides, the CDR3 is TGTGCCAGCAGTACAGGGGTGGCTAGCGGGGGGATATCCTACGAGCAGTACTTC. This sequence encodes CASSTGVASGGISYEQYF.

V usage is TRBV14 and J usage is TRBJ1-2; TRBD1 matches 9 bases. CDR1 is SGHDN, CDR2 FVKESK, per germline. The CDR3 runs to 12 residues. V trimming: 4 bases; J trimming: 6 bases; junction bases outside the gene matches: 0. This chain's CDR3 is CASSRDRDGYTF. Here the CDR3 DNA reads TGTGCCAGCAGCCGGGACAGGGATGGCTACACCTTC.

The chain links TRBV10-3 to TRBJ1-6; TRBD1 matches at 7 bases. This CDR3 is built from 14 residues. V was pared by 11 bases and J by 0 bases, with 4 bases of the junction left unmatched. Germline V CDR1 and CDR2: ENHRY, SYGVKD. CDR3 nucleotide sequence: TGTGCCGCCAGGGACAGCTCCTATAATTCACCCCTCCACTTT. Protein sequence: CAARDSSYNSPLHF.

The V and J genes are TRBV9 and TRBJ1-3; perhaps TRBD1 as D (6 bases). The CDR3 spans 15 residues. Germline V lookup: CDR1 SGDLS, CDR2 YYNGEE. Trimming shortened V by 3 bases and J by 4 bases, and 14 bases separated the two germline ends. In DNA, the CDR3 is TGTGCCAGCAGCGCCCACAGGGCGTCAGGAAACACCATATATTTT. Translation gives CASSAHRASGNTIYF.

The J gene is TRBJ1-5, the V gene TRBV9, with a tentative D call TRBD1 (6 bases). Between the trimmed V and J ends, which lost 1 base and 0 bases, there was a span of 29 bases. The CDR3 extends over 22 amino acids. Germline-derived CDR1 and CDR2 are SGDLS and YYNGEE. CDR3 sequence: CASSVLRTNRDVNPNSNQPQHF. CDR3 DNA sequence: TGTGCCAGCAGCGTATTGAGAACTAACAGGGACGTGAACCCTAATAGCAATCAGCCCCAGCATTTT.

The chain recombines TRBV6-5 with TRBJ1-5; D is undetermined. Trimming shortened V by 0 bases and J by 11 bases, and 20 bases separated the two germline ends. Germline V gene lookup returns CDR1 MNHEY and CDR2 SVGAGI. This CDR3 contains 16 residues. The CDR3 loop reads CASSYSSVRSTVAQHF. The CDR3 region has the DNA TGTGCCAGCAGTTACTCCTCGGTCCGGTCCACCGTCGCCCAGCATTTT.

The V gene is TRBV7-2, the J gene TRBJ2-1, with D perhaps TRBD2 (5 bases). V was cut by 0 bases and J by 7 bases, with 7 bases left in between. The CDR3 has 13 amino acids. Germline lookup yields CDR1 SGHTA and CDR2 FQGNSA. CDR3 nucleotide sequence: TGTGCCAGCAGCTTAGCGGGAGTGAATGAGCAGTTCTTC. This codes for CASSLAGVNEQFF.

The genes are TRBV7-3 and TRBJ2-3; TRBD2 matches 9 bases. CDR1 and CDR2 from the germline V gene are SGHTA and FQGTGA. The CDR3 spans 17 residues. Trimming cost V 2 bases and J 2 bases; bases outside gene matches: 8. CDR3: CASSLGIGGGATDTQYF. The CDR3 DNA sequence: TGTGCCAGCAGCTTAGGGATAGGCGGGGGGGCCACAGATACGCAGTATTTT.